This T cell receptor beta chain was sequenced in a study of blood T cell repertoires in COVID-19. On the study more broadly: The United States, Italy and Spain supplied acute and convalescent COVID-19 samples. PBMCs, B-cell-depleted T cells, or T cells provided the cDNA or gDNA that made up the material.

A note on this clone: Additional DNA sequences in this sample encode the identical CDR3.

Per the original data handling: The authors estimated nucleated cell counts from reference gene primer amplification. Generated by immunoSEQ multiplex PCR, the TCRdb table keeps only in-frame clones and is missing some. V, J and clone size are taken as reported in that table, and D and trimming were inferred from the DNA itself. The sample includes roughly 250,000 clones, roughly 90% of them seen just once. The CDR3 extends over 14 amino acids. The ends were cut back, 2 bases at V and 5 bases at J, with 11 bases in the middle. Per the germline V gene, CDR1 is SGDLS and CDR2 is YYNGEE. The rearrangement links TRBV9 to TRBJ2-1; weak D call: TRBD2 (6 bases). The sequence derives from a woman aged 40-49 years who had recovered from COVID-19. Material for sequencing was peripheral blood. The CDR3 sequence: CASSVSGLNNEQFF. DNA for the CDR3: TGTGCCAGCAGCGTTAGCGGCTTAAACAATGAGCAGTTCTTC.